The clone carrying this TCR beta chain is medium-sized (0.01 to 0.1%). This sample is part of a study of neurological immune-mediated disorders. The cDNA came from 5'RACE, which used 10-nucleotide random UMIs. TCRdb re-analysed the 5' RACE reads in MiXCR, keeping a single row per CDR3 protein. The repertoire has roughly 41,000 distinct CDR3 sequences, 1.5% to 2% of them found once; the top ten carry approximately 2.1%. There are 15 residues in the CDR3. The germline V gene has CDR1 MGHRA and CDR2 YSYEKL. V was clipped by 0 bases and J by 1 base, with 10 bases between them. The origin of this receptor is a woman aged 40-49 years with multiple sclerosis. Sequenced material: PBMCs. The chain employs TRBV4-1 and TRBJ2-7; no clear D. Written as DNA, the CDR3 is TGCGCCAGCAGCCAAGAGGTAACAGTTTCCTACGAGCAGTACTTC. It is translated as CASSQEVTVSYEQYF.